This TCR beta chain stems from a study of T cell repertoires in cytomegalovirus infection. Points on this clonotype: Its antigen remains unknown.

V gave up 2 bases and J gave up 10 bases, with 18 bases separating them. The CDR3 runs to 16 residues. The germline gives CDR1 MNHEY, CDR2 SMNVEV (reference sequence). Using its own MiXCR run on the reads, TCRdb lists one record per CDR3 protein. This repertoire shows fewer than 200,000 distinct CDR3 sequences, less than 25% found once; its top ten account for 25%. The receptor was isolated from a human donor in good health (CMV status not recorded). Some clones in this sample may be carry-over from other donors' samples. The sequencing here drew on CD8+ T cells from cultured PBMCs, taken from culture after CMV antigen stimulation. The chain carries TRBV27 and TRBJ1-6; D is ambiguous. The CDR3 is CASSLVDRTARSPLHF. As DNA, the CDR3 is TGTGCCAGCAGTTTAGTAGATCGGACGGCCCGGTCACCCCTCCACTTT.